One sample yielded the 8 T cell receptor beta chains listed below, sequenced in a study of T cell clusters in autoimmune cytopenias. TRB was amplified by touch-down multiplex PCR, primer pools A and B combined. TCRdb reprocessed the multiplex PCR reads; each CDR3 protein has one entry and no DNA is given. The sample table includes 7,000 to 8,500 distinct CDR3 sequences. Tens of thousands of genome equivalents of blood DNA were amplified for TRB. Sequenced sample: peripheral blood. The receptors were gathered from a human donor with an autoimmune cytopenia or autoimmune hepatitis (not recorded which).

This chain links TRBV20-1 with TRBJ1-5; the D call from TCRdb, TRBD1, cannot be confirmed without DNA. CDR3 length equals 14 residues. From germline, CDR1 is DFQATT and CDR2 SNEGSKA (reference sequence). CDR3 sequence reads: CSAQGSRRNQPQHF.

The chain links TRBV20-1 to TRBJ2-2; TCRdb proposes TRBD1, but this gene call is untestable without DNA. The CDR3 has 15 residues. Germline V gene data show CDR1 as DFQATT and CDR2 as SNEGSKA (reference sequence). The CDR3: CSARDRGGAHGELFF.

V usage is TRBV20-1 and J usage is TRBJ2-7; the TRBD2 assignment by TCRdb is unverifiable without DNA. CDR3 length: 16 amino acids. Germline V gene data show CDR1 as DFQATT and CDR2 as SNEGSKA (reference sequence). CDR3 in amino acids: CSARDQQLAGRYEQYF.

The chain recombines TRBV5-1 with TRBJ1-1; absent DNA, TCRdb's TRBD1 call cannot be checked. Looked up from germline, CDR1 is SGHRS and CDR2 is YFSETQ. This CDR3 has 12 residues. The CDR3: CASKQGDTEAFF.

This clonotype is labeled medium-sized based on frequency. The rearrangement links TRBV27 to TRBJ1-3; as DNA is missing, the TRBD1 call by TCRdb cannot be tested. CDR3 length: 14 residues. Germline loops: CDR1 MNHEY, CDR2 SMNVEV (reference sequence). CDR3 in amino acids: CASRGADSGNTIYF.

The chain links TRBV5-4 to TRBJ2-3; the TRBD2 assignment by TCRdb is unverifiable without DNA. The CDR3 has 16 residues. Per germline, CDR1 SGHNT and CDR2 YYREEE (reference sequence). The CDR3 protein is CASSFRGGVGTDTQYF. The variable domain in full, with the rest retrieved from reference TRBV5-4 and TRBJ2-3, is ETGVTQSPTHLIKTRGQQVTLRCSSQSGHNTVSWYQQALGQGPQFIFQYYREEENGRGNFPPRFSGLQFPNYSSELNVNALELDDSALYLCASSFRGGVGTDTQYFGPGTRLTVL.

The chain carries TRBV4-3 and TRBJ2-1. There are 12 residues in the CDR3. Looked up from germline, CDR1 is LGHNA and CDR2 is YSLEER. The CDR3 sequence is CANSLGYNEQFF.

Its frequency marks this clonotype as medium-sized (0.01 to 0.1%). CDR3 in amino acids: CAWSGGISGANVLTF. The genes are TRBV30 and TRBJ2-6. The CDR3 covers 15 residues. Germline V lookup: CDR1 GTSNPN, CDR2 SVGIG (reference sequence).